Shown below are 19 T cell receptor beta chains from a single sample sequenced in a study of cytomegalovirus exposure and HLA in healthy donors listed by TCRdb under 2017. Library preparation employed the immunoSEQ multiplex PCR assay. For the multiplex PCR, a mixture combining 60 forward primers for TCR Vbeta segments and 13 reverse primers for TCR Jbeta segments was used. Entries here come from immuneACCESS through TCRdb and include only in-frame sequences with V and J called. Some clones fail to appear in such tables; in the studies checked, an unresolved V gene covers under half of the shortfall, and the cause of the remainder is unknown. For this sample there are over 100,000 clones; approximately 80% appear just once. The ten largest clones represent 2.2% of the sample. Material for sequencing was PBMCs. These TCRs come from a woman in her thirties in good health and CMV-seronegative.

This chain uses TRBV5-1 with TRBJ2-3; 11 nucleotides agree with TRBD2. After removal of 4 bases from V and 2 bases from J, the junction contained 6 bases not matched to a gene. This CDR3 is 16 amino acids long. Germline V gives CDR1 SGHRS, CDR2 YFSETQ. CDR3 residues: CASSIGTSGITDTQYF. Here the CDR3 DNA reads TGCGCCAGCAGCATCGGGACTAGCGGAATCACAGATACGCAGTATTTT.

This clone was detected only a few times. The genes are TRBV2 and TRBJ2-5; possibly TRBD1 for D (6 bases). Trimming shortened V by 6 bases and J by 7 bases, and 27 bases separated the two germline ends. This CDR3 has 17 residues. Per the germline V gene, CDR1 is SNHLY and CDR2 is FYNNEI. The CDR3 protein is CASRTFIGRQASGTQYF. The CDR3 DNA reads TGTGCCAGCAGGACTTTTATAGGCAGACAGGCTTCGGGGACCCAGTACTTC.

A few counts support this clone. V and J are TRBV6-1 and TRBJ2-3, with TRBD2 matching 8 bases. Per germline, CDR1 MNHNS and CDR2 SASEGT. The CDR3 has 15 amino acids. The junction had 7 bases not matched to a gene; V was cut back by 5 bases and J by 3 bases. The CDR3 DNA follows: TGTGCCAGCAGTCCACCGGGACTAGTAACAGATACGCAGTATTTT. Translation: CASSPPGLVTDTQYF.

The rearrangement links TRBV4-1 to TRBJ1-5; the D gene is possibly TRBD1 (6 bases). Trimming removed 0 bases at V and 3 bases at J, with 15 bases between. The CDR3 has 17 amino acids. CDR1 MGHRA and CDR2 YSYEKL come from the germline V gene. CDR3 DNA sequence: TGCGCCAGCAGCCAAGAAGGTAGTGGACAGACCAATCAGCCCCAGCATTTT. This codes for CASSQEGSGQTNQPQHF.

The V call is TRBV7-6, the J call TRBJ1-5; D possibly corresponds to TRBD1 (5 bases). CDR1 SGHVS and CDR2 FNYEAQ come from the germline V gene. The CDR3 is made up of 14 amino acids. Trimming shortened V by 2 bases and J by 7 bases, and 12 bases separated the two germline ends. The CDR3 coding sequence is TGTGCCAGCAGCTTATTCACAGGTGGCCAGCCCCAGCATTTT. This translates into CASSLFTGGQPQHF.

V usage is TRBV4-3 and J usage is TRBJ2-3; D not certain. The CDR3 runs 16 residues. Germline V gives CDR1 LGHNA, CDR2 YSLEER. Deletions cut 4 bases from V and 0 bases from J, with 14 bases between. This CDR3 reads CASSPNSSPSTDTQYF. The DNA for the CDR3 is TGCGCCAGCAGCCCAAATAGCTCCCCTAGCACAGATACGCAGTATTTT.

CDR3 in amino acids: CASSYRNSNEKLFF. CDR3 DNA sequence: TGTGCCAGCAGTTACCGAAATAGTAATGAAAAACTGTTTTTT. The gene calls are TRBV6-6 and TRBJ1-4; D not certain. The CDR3 has 14 amino acids. Germline V CDR1 and CDR2: MNHNY, SVGAGI (reference sequence). Trimming cost V 2 bases and J 4 bases, with 8 bases left between them.

This chain links TRBV7-2 with TRBJ2-1; 11 bases match TRBD2. V shed 6 bases and J 2 bases; nucleotides not matched to a gene: 6. This CDR3 spans 16 amino acids. CDR1 and CDR2 (germline): SGHTA, FQGNSA. CDR3 in amino acids: CASRSLAGGPYNEQFF. The CDR3 nucleotides are TGTGCCAGCAGGAGCCTAGCGGGAGGACCCTACAATGAGCAGTTCTTC.

The chain couples TRBV18 to TRBJ1-4, with D perhaps TRBD1 (5 bases). The V gene's germline CDR1 is KGHSH and CDR2 LQKENI. The V gene lost 0 bases and the J gene lost 10 bases, with 12 bases spanning the gap. CDR3 length: 14 residues. The DNA of the CDR3 is TGTGCCAGCTCACCACCGGGGGGAGCAAGAAAACTGTTTTTT. This encodes CASSPPGGARKLFF.

This clone was counted a few times. The junction differs from germline at one of its ends, possibly a read error. The chain uses TRBV7-9 and TRBJ1-4; D gene uncertain. Germline assignment: CDR1 SEHNR and CDR2 FQNEAQ (reference sequence). CDR3 length: 14 residues. CDR3 protein: CSSSPRSHYEKLFF. CDR3 nucleotides: TGTTCCAGCAGCCCACGGTCCCACTATGAAAAACTGTTTTTT.

This clone was seen once. This chain links TRBV6-1 with TRBJ2-7; 8 nucleotides agree with TRBD2. Germline CDR1 MNHNS, CDR2 SASEGT. The CDR3 length is 19 residues. V lost 1 base and J lost 2; bases outside the gene matches: 16. CDR3 residues: CASSEVVLLVAGSTYEQYF. CDR3 bases: TGTGCCAGCAGTGAAGTAGTATTGTTAGTAGCGGGATCCACCTACGAGCAGTACTTC.

On this clone itself: The junction does not match germline at one end; this may be a read error. V is TRBV7-9 and J is TRBJ2-7; 13 nucleotides agree with TRBD2. The CDR3 extends over 16 amino acids. Germline loops: CDR1 SEHNR, CDR2 FQNEAQ (reference sequence). CDR3 protein: CSSSYPTSGGSYEQYF. CDR3 sequence (DNA): TGTTCCAGCAGCTACCCGACTAGCGGGGGGTCCTACGAGCAGTACTTC.

The chain couples TRBV19 to TRBJ1-1; a possible D gene is TRBD1 (6 bases). CDR1 is LNHDA, CDR2 SQIVND, per germline (reference sequence). V was clipped by 3 bases and J by 1 base, with 12 bases between them. This CDR3 has 15 amino acids. CDR3: CASSIIGGPNTEAFF. The CDR3, as DNA: TGTGCCAGTAGTATCATAGGGGGTCCGAACACTGAAGCTTTCTTT.

V usage is TRBV29-1 and J usage is TRBJ2-3; 13 positions match TRBD2. In germline, CDR1 is SQVTM, CDR2 ANQGSEA. The CDR3 length is 14 residues. The ends lost 7 bases at V and 3 bases at J; junction bases unmatched: 4. CDR3 amino acids: CSAAGLAGTDTQYF. The CDR3 nucleotides are TGCAGCGCCGCGGGACTAGCGGGAACAGATACGCAGTATTTT.

The rearrangement links TRBV7-9 to TRBJ1-1; TRBD1 might be the D (6 bases). Looked up from germline, CDR1 is SEHNR and CDR2 is FQNEAQ (reference sequence). V was trimmed by 5 bases and J by 6 bases, leaving 16 bases between them. This CDR3 is 14 amino acids long. Here the CDR3 reads CASSRRQDGAEAFF. CDR3 coding DNA: TGTGCCAGCAGCCGCAGACAGGATGGGGCTGAAGCTTTCTTT.

The chain has TRBV4-1 and TRBJ1-5; 7 bases map to TRBD1. J gave up 5 bases and V 3 bases, and 4 bases lay outside the gene matches. CDR3 length equals 14 residues. Germline V gives CDR1 MGHRA, CDR2 YSYEKL. As DNA, the CDR3 is TGCGCCAGCAGCCACCGGACAGGAGATCAGCCCCAGCATTTT. Protein: CASSHRTGDQPQHF.

This chain joins TRBV28 and TRBJ2-7; D is possibly TRBD2 (6 bases). Germline assignment: CDR1 MDHEN and CDR2 SYDVKM. The CDR3 covers 14 residues. V lost 3 bases, J lost 0 bases, and 9 bases lay in between. CDR3 in DNA: TGTGCCAGCAGTTTCGGGGGAAGCTCCTACGAGCAGTACTTC. It is translated as CASSFGGSSYEQYF. The variable domain in full, completed from reference TRBV28 and TRBJ2-7, reads DVKVTQSSRYLVKRTGEKVFLECVQDMDHENMFWYRQDPGLGLRLIYFSYDVKMKEKGDIPEGYSVSREKKERFSLILESASTNQTSMYLCASSFGGSSYEQYFGPGTRLTVT.

The CDR3 spells CASSASGSVNEKLFF. The CDR3, as DNA: TGTGCCAGCTCAGCGTCGGGGTCAGTGAATGAAAAACTGTTTTTT. V gene TRBV18 combines with J gene TRBJ1-4, with D hard to call. V was pared by 5 bases and J by 5 bases, with 15 bases between. Germline V gives CDR1 KGHSH, CDR2 LQKENI. There are 15 residues in the CDR3.

V gene TRBV29-1 combines with J gene TRBJ2-1; D unresolved. V was clipped by 6 bases and J by 0 bases, with 21 bases between them. CDR1 is SQVTM, CDR2 ANQGSEA, per germline. The CDR3 sequence is 17 residues long. This chain's CDR3 is CSVRSFSSSFSYNEQFF. The CDR3 DNA reads as TGCAGCGTCCGAAGTTTCTCCTCGAGTTTCTCCTACAATGAGCAGTTCTTC.